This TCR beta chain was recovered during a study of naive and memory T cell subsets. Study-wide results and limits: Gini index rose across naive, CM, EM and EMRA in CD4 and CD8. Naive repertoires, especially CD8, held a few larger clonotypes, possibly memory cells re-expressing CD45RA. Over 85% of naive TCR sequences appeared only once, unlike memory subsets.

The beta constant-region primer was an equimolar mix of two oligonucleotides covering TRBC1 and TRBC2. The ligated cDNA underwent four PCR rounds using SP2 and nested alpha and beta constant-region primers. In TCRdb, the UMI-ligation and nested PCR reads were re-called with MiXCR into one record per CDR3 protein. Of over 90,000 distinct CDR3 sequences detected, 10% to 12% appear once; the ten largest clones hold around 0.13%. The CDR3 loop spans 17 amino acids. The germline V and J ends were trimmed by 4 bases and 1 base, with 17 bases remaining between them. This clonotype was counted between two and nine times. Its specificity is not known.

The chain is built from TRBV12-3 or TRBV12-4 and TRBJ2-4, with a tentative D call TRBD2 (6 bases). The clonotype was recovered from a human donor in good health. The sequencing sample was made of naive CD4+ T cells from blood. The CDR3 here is CASSYGTFSRAKNIQYF. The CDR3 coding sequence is TGTGCCAGCAGTTACGGGACTTTCTCACGGGCCAAAAACATTCAGTACTTC.